Listed here are 22 T cell receptor beta chains from one sample, sequenced in a study of blood T cell repertoires in COVID-19. This table comes from immunoSEQ multiplex PCR, and its TCRdb copy is limited to in-frame clones, with some not included. This sample has about 170,000 clones, with more than 65% found just once. Sequencing was done on a sample of peripheral blood. These receptors were obtained from a man aged 70-80 years with active or convalescent COVID-19.

The V gene is TRBV7-9, the J gene TRBJ2-7, with D possibly being TRBD1 (6 bases). V was shortened by 5 bases and J by 0 bases, with 11 bases between the two germline ends. Germline loops: CDR1 SEHNR, CDR2 FQNEAQ (reference sequence). CDR3 length: 14 amino acids. CDR3 nucleotides: TGTGCCAGCAGCGCGGACAGAGACTCCTACGAGCAGTACTTC. As protein: CASSADRDSYEQYF.

The chain recombines TRBV6-5 with TRBJ1-2; TRBD1 might be the D (5 bases). Germline V gives CDR1 MNHEY, CDR2 SVGAGI. The V end was cut by 2 bases, the J end by 1 base, with 11 bases between. CDR3 length: 15 residues. In DNA form, the CDR3 reads TGTGCCAGCAGTTACACCCCGACAGTTAACTATGGCTACACCTTC. Translated, it gives CASSYTPTVNYGYTF.

This clone turned up a few times. This chain connects TRBV4-3 to TRBJ1-5; D unresolved. Trimming stripped 1 base from V and 5 bases from J, with 12 bases between. The germline V gene has CDR1 LGHNA and CDR2 YSLEER. The CDR3 is made up of 15 amino acids. The CDR3 region is CASSQGRERDQPQHF. CDR3 nucleotides: TGCGCCAGCAGCCAAGGGAGGGAGAGAGATCAGCCCCAGCATTTT.

The chain has TRBV5-4 and TRBJ2-1, with D possibly being TRBD1 (5 bases). The CDR3 has 13 residues. The V end was cut by 4 bases, the J end by 4 bases, with 9 bases between. The germline V gene encodes CDR1 SGHNT and CDR2 YYREEE (reference sequence). The CDR3 nucleotides read TGTGCCAGCAGCCAGGACAAGTACAATGAGCAGTTCTTC. Amino acids: CASSQDKYNEQFF.

The gene calls are TRBV6-5 and TRBJ2-7; D is possibly TRBD1 (7 bases). Trimming took off 6 bases at V and 7 bases at J, with 19 bases between the two ends. CDR1 is MNHEY and CDR2 is SVGAGI in the germline V gene. The CDR3 consists of 14 residues. The DNA of the CDR3 is TGTGCCAGCAGGGGGCGGGACAGCCGAGGGGAGCAGTACTTC. Translating gives CASRGRDSRGEQYF.

The gene calls are TRBV7-3 and TRBJ2-3, with D possibly being TRBD2 (7 bases). The germline V and J ends were trimmed by 1 base and 3 bases, with 14 bases remaining between them. CDR1 is SGHTA, CDR2 FQGTGA, per germline. CDR3 length equals 16 residues. CDR3 protein: CASSLMAGAGTDTQYF. CDR3 DNA sequence: TGTGCCAGCAGCTTAATGGCGGGGGCTGGGACAGATACGCAGTATTTT.

This clone was counted a few times. The chain employs TRBV2 and TRBJ1-5, with TRBD1 identical over 7 bases. Germline values: CDR1 SNHLY, CDR2 FYNNEI. The CDR3 has 14 amino acids. With V trimmed by 7 bases and J by 9 bases, 12 bases remained unmatched. In DNA form, the CDR3 reads TGTGCCAGCAAATCCGGACAGGCCCCGGGGCCCCAGCATTTT. Protein: CASKSGQAPGPQHF.

The chain has TRBV2 and TRBJ1-5, with 7 bases that match TRBD1. V shed 6 bases and J 0 bases; nucleotides not matched to a gene: 11. The CDR3 length is 17 residues. The germline V gene has CDR1 SNHLY and CDR2 FYNNEI. DNA for the CDR3: TGTGCCAGCAGCCCCGACAGGGCATCGTATAGCAATCAGCCCCAGCATTTT. Translation: CASSPDRASYSNQPQHF.

This rearrangement joins TRBV6-1 to TRBJ1-2; D not resolved. Germline assignment: CDR1 MNHNS and CDR2 SASEGT. V gave up 2 bases and J gave up 6 bases, with 13 bases separating them. This CDR3 is 14 amino acids long. The CDR3 loop reads CASSEFPGSHGYTF. The CDR3 DNA reads as TGTGCCAGCAGTGAATTTCCCGGGTCTCATGGCTACACCTTC.

This chain connects TRBV9 to TRBJ1-2; D not resolved. V was pared by 4 bases and J by 8 bases, with 18 bases between. CDR3 length: 14 amino acids. Germline V gene data show CDR1 as SGDLS and CDR2 as YYNGEE. CDR3 region: CASSPQVAGKGYTF. The CDR3, as DNA: TGTGCCAGCAGCCCCCAGGTGGCGGGGAAAGGCTACACCTTC.

Here the CDR3 reads CASSPGQSYNEQFF. The CDR3 DNA reads as TGTGCCAGCAGCCCCGGACAGTCCTACAATGAGCAGTTCTTC. The V gene is TRBV5-5, the J gene TRBJ2-1; TRBD1 is a possible D gene (6 bases). CDR1 is SGHKS and CDR2 is YYEKEE in the germline V gene (reference sequence). The CDR3 is 14 residues long. The germline V and J ends were trimmed by 4 bases and 1 base, with 9 bases remaining between them.

The CDR3 loop is CASSPLDNSEQFF. Here the CDR3 DNA reads TGTGCCAGCTCACCTTTGGACAATAGTGAGCAGTTCTTC. The genes are TRBV18 and TRBJ2-1; a weak D match, TRBD1 (5 bases). V was pared by 3 bases and J by 9 bases, with 12 bases between. In germline, CDR1 is KGHSH, CDR2 LQKENI. This CDR3 spans 13 amino acids.

The rearrangement uses TRBV10-2 and TRBJ2-5; 11 nucleotides line up with TRBD2. Unmatched junction bases numbered 3, after V lost 6 bases and J lost 3 bases. CDR3 size: 14 residues. CDR1 is WSHSY, CDR2 SAAADI, per germline. In nucleotides, the CDR3 is TGCGCCAGCAGGAGGGGACTAGCGGAAGAGACCCAGTACTTC. Translating it yields CASRRGLAEETQYF.

The rearrangement joins TRBV11-2 to TRBJ2-3, with TRBD2 identical over 8 bases. CDR1 is SGHAT, CDR2 FQNNGV, per germline. The junction had 6 bases not matched to a gene; V was cut back by 5 bases and J by 2 bases. The CDR3 covers 15 residues. Written as DNA, the CDR3 is TGTGCCAGCAGCCCCCGCGGGGGGAACACAGATACGCAGTATTTT. Its translation is CASSPRGGNTDTQYF.

This sequence joins TRBV7-2 and TRBJ1-1, with TRBD1 as a possible D gene (6 bases). The V end lost 6 bases, the J end lost 0 bases, and 17 bases lay between the germline ends. CDR1 SGHTA and CDR2 FQGNSA come from the germline V gene. The CDR3 runs 16 residues. CDR3 loop: CASSPQGTVMNTEAFF. The CDR3 region has the DNA TGTGCCAGCAGTCCACAGGGAACGGTGATGAACACTGAAGCTTTCTTT.

The sample holds one count of this clone. The J gene is TRBJ1-3, the V gene TRBV28; maybe TRBD1 (5 bases). Germline CDR1 reads MDHEN; CDR2 reads SYDVKM. V was trimmed by 3 bases and J by 7 bases, leaving 10 bases between them. CDR3 length: 13 residues. CDR3: CASSFGTPNTIYF. The CDR3 region has the DNA TGTGCCAGCAGTTTCGGGACTCCGAACACCATATATTTT. Together with reference TRBV28 and TRBJ1-3, the CDR3 gives the full variable domain: DVKVTQSSRYLVKRTGEKVFLECVQDMDHENMFWYRQDPGLGLRLIYFSYDVKMKEKGDIPEGYSVSREKKERFSLILESASTNQTSMYLCASSFGTPNTIYFGEGSWLTVV.

The rearrangement links TRBV6-1 to TRBJ2-7; D is perhaps TRBD2 (5 bases). CDR3 length: 15 residues. V was shortened by 2 bases and J by 0 bases, with 11 bases between the two germline ends. Germline V CDR1 and CDR2: MNHNS, SASEGT. The chain's CDR3 is CASSEPQRPSYEQYF. CDR3 nucleotides: TGTGCCAGCAGTGAACCCCAGCGGCCCTCCTACGAGCAGTACTTC.

This chain links TRBV13 with TRBJ1-1; tentatively, D is TRBD1 (5 bases). The germline gives CDR1 PRHDT, CDR2 FYEKMQ (reference sequence). Trimming took off 0 bases at V and 4 bases at J, with 15 bases between the two ends. The CDR3 covers 16 residues. The CDR3 loop is CASSLGERAGGTEAFF. The CDR3 nucleotides are TGTGCCAGCAGCTTAGGGGAGAGGGCCGGGGGCACTGAAGCTTTCTTT.

The chain links TRBV19 to TRBJ1-3; no clear D. The ends were cut back, 1 base at V and 0 bases at J, with 7 bases in the middle. Looked up from germline, CDR1 is LNHDA and CDR2 is SQIVND (reference sequence). CDR3 length: 15 residues. The CDR3 spells CASSIGHLSGNTIYF. Here the CDR3 DNA reads TGTGCCAGTAGTATAGGACATCTCTCTGGAAACACCATATATTTT.

CDR3 DNA: TGTGCCAGCAGCCCCCTCCCGGGTAGGGGCTATGGCTACACCTTC. Amino acids: CASSPLPGRGYGYTF. V and J are TRBV5-5 and TRBJ1-2; D is possibly TRBD1 (5 bases). V dropped 4 bases and J dropped 4 bases, with 17 bases sitting between them. CDR1 SGHKS and CDR2 YYEKEE come from the germline V gene (reference sequence). The CDR3 consists of 15 residues.

In regard to this clone: The same CDR3 arises from other DNA sequences in this sample as well. V is TRBV7-9 and J is TRBJ2-1, with TRBD2 identical over 11 bases. Trimming at V came to 3 bases and at J to 4 bases, leaving 5 bases not matched to a gene. CDR3 length equals 16 residues. CDR1 and CDR2 from the germline V gene are SEHNR and FQNEAQ (reference sequence). CDR3 sequence (DNA): TGTGCCAGCAGCTTGTCACTAGCGGGGGCTTACAATGAGCAGTTCTTC. It yields the protein CASSLSLAGAYNEQFF.

The gene calls are TRBV2 and TRBJ1-1; 8 bases are shared with TRBD1. The germline gives CDR1 SNHLY, CDR2 FYNNEI. The V and J ends lost 4 bases and 4 bases, in that order; junction bases with no gene match: 2. This CDR3 is built from 13 residues. CDR3 amino acids: CASSAGTGTEAFF. The CDR3 region has the DNA TGTGCCAGCAGTGCCGGGACAGGCACTGAAGCTTTCTTT. The full variable domain, in which reference TRBV2 and TRBJ1-1 provide the parts outside the CDR3, is EPEVTQTPSHQVTQMGQEVILRCVPISNHLYFYWYRQILGQKVEFLVSFYNNEISEKSEIFDDQFSVERPDGSNFTLKIRSTKLEDSAMYFCASSAGTGTEAFFGQGTRLTVV.